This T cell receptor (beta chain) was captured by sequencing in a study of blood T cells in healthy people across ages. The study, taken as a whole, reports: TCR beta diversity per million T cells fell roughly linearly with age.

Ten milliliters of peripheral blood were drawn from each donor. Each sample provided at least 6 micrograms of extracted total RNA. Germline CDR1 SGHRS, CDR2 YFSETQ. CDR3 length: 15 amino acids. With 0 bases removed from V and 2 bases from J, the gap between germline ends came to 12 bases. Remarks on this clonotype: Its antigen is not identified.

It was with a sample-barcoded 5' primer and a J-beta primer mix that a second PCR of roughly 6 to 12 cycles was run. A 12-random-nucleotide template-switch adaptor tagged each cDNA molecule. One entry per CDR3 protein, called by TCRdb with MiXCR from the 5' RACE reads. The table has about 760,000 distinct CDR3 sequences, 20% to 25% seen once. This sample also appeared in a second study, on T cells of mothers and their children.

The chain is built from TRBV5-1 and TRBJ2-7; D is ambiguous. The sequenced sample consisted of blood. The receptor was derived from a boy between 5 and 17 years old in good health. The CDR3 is CASSLADGVPYEQYF. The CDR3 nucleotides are TGCGCCAGCAGCTTGGCAGATGGTGTCCCCTACGAGCAGTACTTC.